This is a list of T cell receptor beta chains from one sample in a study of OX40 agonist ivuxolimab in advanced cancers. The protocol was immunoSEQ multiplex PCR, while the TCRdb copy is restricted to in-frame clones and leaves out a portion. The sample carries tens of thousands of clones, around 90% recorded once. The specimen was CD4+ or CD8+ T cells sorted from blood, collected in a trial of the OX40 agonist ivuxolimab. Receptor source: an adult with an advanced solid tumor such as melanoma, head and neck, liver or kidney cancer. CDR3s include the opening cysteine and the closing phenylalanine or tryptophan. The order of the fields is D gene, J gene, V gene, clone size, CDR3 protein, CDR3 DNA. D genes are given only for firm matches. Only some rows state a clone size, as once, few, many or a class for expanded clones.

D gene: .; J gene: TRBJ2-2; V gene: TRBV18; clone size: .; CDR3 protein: CASSLRAAGELFF; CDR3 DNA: TGTGCCAGCTCGTTAAGGGCTGCCGGGGAGCTGTTTTTT
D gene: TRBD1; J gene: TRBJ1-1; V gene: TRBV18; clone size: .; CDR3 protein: CASSGDRATEAFF; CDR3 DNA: TGTGCCAGCTCGGGAGACAGGGCCACTGAAGCTTTCTTT
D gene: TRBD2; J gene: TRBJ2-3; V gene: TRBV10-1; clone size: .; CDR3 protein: CASSDPAGKEDTQYF; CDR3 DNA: TGCGCCAGCAGTGATCCAGCGGGGAAAGAGGATACGCAGTATTTT
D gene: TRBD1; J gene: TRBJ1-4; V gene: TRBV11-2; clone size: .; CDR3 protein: CASSLAGGRGEKLFF; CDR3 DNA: TGTGCCAGCAGCTTAGCAGGGGGGAGAGGAGAAAAACTGTTTTTT
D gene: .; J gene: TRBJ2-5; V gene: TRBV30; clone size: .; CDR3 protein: CAHGGLSSETQYF; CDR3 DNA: TGTGCTCACGGGGGGCTTTCGAGCGAGACCCAGTACTTC
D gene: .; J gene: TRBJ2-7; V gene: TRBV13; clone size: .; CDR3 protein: CASSSRTAVTYEQYF; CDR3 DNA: TGTGCCAGCAGCTCTCGGACAGCAGTAACCTACGAGCAGTACTTC
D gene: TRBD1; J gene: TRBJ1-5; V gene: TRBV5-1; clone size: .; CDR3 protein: CASSPPKGAPNQPQHF; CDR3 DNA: TGCGCCAGCAGCCCTCCGAAGGGGGCACCAAATCAGCCCCAGCATTTT
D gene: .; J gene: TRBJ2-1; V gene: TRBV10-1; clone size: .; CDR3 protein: CASSDPGSGRDEQFF; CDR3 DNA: TGCGCCAGCAGTGACCCCGGCTCGGGGCGGGATGAGCAGTTCTTC
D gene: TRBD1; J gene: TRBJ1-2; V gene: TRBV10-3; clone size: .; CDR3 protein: CAISGTGKNYGYTF; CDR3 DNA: TGTGCCATCAGCGGGACAGGAAAGAACTATGGCTACACCTTC
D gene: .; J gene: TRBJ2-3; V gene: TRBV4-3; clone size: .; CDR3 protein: CASSRQFPSTDTQYF; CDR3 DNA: TGCGCCAGCAGCAGACAGTTCCCTAGCACAGATACGCAGTATTTT
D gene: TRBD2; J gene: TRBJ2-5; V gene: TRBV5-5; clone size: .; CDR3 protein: CASTRHVRGGLQETQYF; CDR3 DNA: TGTGCCAGCACCAGGCATGTGCGGGGGGGGCTCCAAGAGACCCAGTACTTC
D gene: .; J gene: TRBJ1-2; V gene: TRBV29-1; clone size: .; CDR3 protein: CSAGAGQGYTF; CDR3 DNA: TGCAGCGCTGGGGCAGGGCAGGGCTACACCTTC
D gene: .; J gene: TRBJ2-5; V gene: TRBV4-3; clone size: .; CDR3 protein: CASSQGQGFGETQYF; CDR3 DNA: TGCGCCAGCAGCCAAGGCCAGGGATTTGGAGAGACCCAGTACTTC
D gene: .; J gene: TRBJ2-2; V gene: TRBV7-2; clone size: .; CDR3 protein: CASNPLPVEAGELFF; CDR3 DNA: TGTGCCAGCAACCCCCTACCCGTGGAGGCTGGGGAGCTGTTTTTT
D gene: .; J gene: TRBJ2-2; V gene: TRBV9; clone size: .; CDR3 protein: CASSAPKNTGELFF; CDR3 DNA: TGTGCCAGCAGCGCTCCCAAAAACACCGGGGAGCTGTTTTTT
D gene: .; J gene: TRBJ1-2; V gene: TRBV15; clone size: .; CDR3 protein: CATSRDKDGSMSSYGYTF; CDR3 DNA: TGTGCCACCAGCAGAGATAAGGACGGAAGTATGTCTTCTTATGGCTACACCTTC
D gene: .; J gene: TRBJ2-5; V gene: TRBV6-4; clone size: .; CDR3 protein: CAQVGQGNQETQYF; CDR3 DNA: TGTGCCCAGGTGGGGCAGGGGAACCAAGAGACCCAGTACTTC
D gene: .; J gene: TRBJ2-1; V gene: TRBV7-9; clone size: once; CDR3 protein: CASSGGPSSYNEQFF; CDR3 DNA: TGTGCCAGCAGCGGCGGGCCGAGCTCCTACAATGAGCAGTTCTTC
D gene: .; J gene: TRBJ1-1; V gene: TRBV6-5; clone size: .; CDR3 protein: CASSFGTTSNTEAFF; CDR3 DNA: TGTGCCAGCAGTTTCGGGACGACTTCGAACACTGAAGCTTTCTTT
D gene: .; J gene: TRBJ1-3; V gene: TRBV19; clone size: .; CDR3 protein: CASSIGARLTGNTIYF; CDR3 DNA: TGTGCCAGTAGTATCGGAGCCAGACTTACTGGAAACACCATATATTTT
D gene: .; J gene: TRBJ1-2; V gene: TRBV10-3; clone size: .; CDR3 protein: CAISEIGSGYTF; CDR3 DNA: TGTGCCATCAGTGAAATAGGGAGTGGCTACACCTTC
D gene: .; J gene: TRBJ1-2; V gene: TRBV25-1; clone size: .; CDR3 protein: CASSVGRNYGYTF; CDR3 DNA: TGTGCCAGCAGTGTGGGACGGAACTATGGCTACACCTTC
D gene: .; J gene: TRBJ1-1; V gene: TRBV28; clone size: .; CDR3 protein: CASSYSNTEAFF; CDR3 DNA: TGTGCCAGCAGTTATAGCAACACTGAAGCTTTCTTT
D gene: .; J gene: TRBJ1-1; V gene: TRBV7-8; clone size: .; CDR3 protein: CASSLNPDRNTEAFF; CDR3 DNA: TGTGCCAGCAGCTTAAATCCGGATAGGAACACTGAAGCTTTCTTT
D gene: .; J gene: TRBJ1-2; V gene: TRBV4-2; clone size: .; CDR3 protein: CASSQPIGEFGYTF; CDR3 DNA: TGTGCCAGCAGCCAACCTATCGGGGAATTCGGCTACACCTTC
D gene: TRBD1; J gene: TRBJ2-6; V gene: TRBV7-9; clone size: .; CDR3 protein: CASSLPSGQTSGANVLTF; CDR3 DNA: TGTGCCAGCAGCTTACCCTCGGGACAGACCTCTGGGGCCAACGTCCTGACTTTC
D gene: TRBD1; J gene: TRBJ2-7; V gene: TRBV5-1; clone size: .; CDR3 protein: CASSLGQGHHEQYF; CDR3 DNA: TGCGCCAGCAGCTTGGGACAGGGGCACCACGAGCAGTACTTC
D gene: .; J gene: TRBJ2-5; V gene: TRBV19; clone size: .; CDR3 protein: CASSQDWGQETQYF; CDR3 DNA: TGTGCCAGTAGTCAGGACTGGGGCCAAGAGACCCAGTACTTC
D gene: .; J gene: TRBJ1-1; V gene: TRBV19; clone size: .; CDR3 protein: CASSPAGQNTEAFF; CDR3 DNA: TGTGCCAGTAGCCCAGCCGGGCAGAACACTGAAGCTTTCTTT
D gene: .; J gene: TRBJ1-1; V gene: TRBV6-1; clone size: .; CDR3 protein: CASRGEGRTEAFF; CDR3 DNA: TGTGCCAGCCGGGGGGAGGGGAGGACTGAAGCTTTCTTT
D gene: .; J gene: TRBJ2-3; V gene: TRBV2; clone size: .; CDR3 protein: CASLDGDTSTDTQYF; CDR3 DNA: TGTGCCAGCCTAGACGGGGATACTAGCACAGATACGCAGTATTTT
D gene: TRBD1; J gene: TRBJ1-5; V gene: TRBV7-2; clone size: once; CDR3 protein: CASSKGAFSPQHF; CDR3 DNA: TGTGCCAGCAGTAAGGGGGCCTTTTCGCCCCAGCATTTT
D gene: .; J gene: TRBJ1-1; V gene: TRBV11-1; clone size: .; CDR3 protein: CASSRDRTQAFF; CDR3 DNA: TGTGCCAGCAGTCGTGACAGGACCCAAGCTTTCTTT
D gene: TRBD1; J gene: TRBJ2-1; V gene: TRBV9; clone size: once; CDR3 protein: CASSVGGQAYNEQFF; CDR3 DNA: TGTGCCAGCAGCGTCGGAGGACAGGCGTACAATGAGCAGTTCTTC
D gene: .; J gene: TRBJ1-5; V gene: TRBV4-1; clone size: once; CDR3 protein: CASSQEPSIPNQPQHF; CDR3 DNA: TGCGCCAGCAGCCAAGAGCCCTCCATCCCCAATCAGCCCCAGCATTTT
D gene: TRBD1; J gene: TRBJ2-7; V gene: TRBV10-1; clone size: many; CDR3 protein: CARNSGTGYPYEQYF; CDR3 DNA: TGCGCCAGGAATTCCGGGACAGGGTATCCCTACGAGCAGTACTTC
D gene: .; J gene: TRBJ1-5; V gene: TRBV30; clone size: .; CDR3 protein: CAWSREGKPQHF; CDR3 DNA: TGTGCCTGGAGCCGGGAGGGAAAGCCCCAGCATTTT
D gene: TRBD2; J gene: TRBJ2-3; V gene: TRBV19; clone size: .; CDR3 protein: CATWGGSSDTQYF; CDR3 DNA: TGTGCCACCTGGGGGGGTAGCTCAGATACGCAGTATTTT
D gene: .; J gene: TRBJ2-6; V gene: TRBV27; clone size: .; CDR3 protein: CASSFINSGANVLTF; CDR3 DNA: TGTGCCAGCAGTTTTATTAACTCTGGGGCCAACGTCCTGACTTTC
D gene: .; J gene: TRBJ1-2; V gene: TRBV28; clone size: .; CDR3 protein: CASHKSLIYGYTF; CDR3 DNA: TGTGCCAGCCATAAGAGTCTTATCTATGGCTACACCTTC
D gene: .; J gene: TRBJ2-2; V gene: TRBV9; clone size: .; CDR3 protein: CASSVGEYPPGELFF; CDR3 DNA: TGTGCCAGCAGCGTAGGCGAGTACCCACCCGGGGAGCTGTTTTTT
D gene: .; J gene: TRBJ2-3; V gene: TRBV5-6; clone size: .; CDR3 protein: CASSFLQTDMQYF; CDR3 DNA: TGTGCCAGCAGCTTCTTACAGACAGATATGCAGTATTTT
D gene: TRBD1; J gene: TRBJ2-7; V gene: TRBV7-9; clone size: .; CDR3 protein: CASSLGRTGREQYF; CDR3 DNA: TGTGCCAGCAGCTTAGGCCGGACAGGGCGCGAGCAGTACTTC
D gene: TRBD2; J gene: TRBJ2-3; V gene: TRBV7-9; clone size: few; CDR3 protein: CASSPIRGGPGTDTQYF; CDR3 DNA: TGTGCCAGCAGCCCAATACGGGGGGGCCCCGGCACAGATACGCAGTATTTT
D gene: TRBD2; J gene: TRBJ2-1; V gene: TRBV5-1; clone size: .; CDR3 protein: CASSLTSGRVSEQFF; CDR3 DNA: TGCGCCAGCAGCCTTACTAGCGGGAGAGTTAGTGAGCAGTTCTTC
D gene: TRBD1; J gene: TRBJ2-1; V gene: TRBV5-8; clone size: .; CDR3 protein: CASSQPRTGGMYEQFF; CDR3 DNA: TGTGCCAGCAGCCAACCGAGGACAGGGGGCATGTATGAGCAGTTCTTC
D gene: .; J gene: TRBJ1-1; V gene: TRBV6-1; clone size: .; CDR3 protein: CASSGGNEAFF; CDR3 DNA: TGTGCCAGCAGTGGTGGAAATGAAGCTTTCTTT
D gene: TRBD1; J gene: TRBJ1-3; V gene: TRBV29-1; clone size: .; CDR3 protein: CSATGQGAGNTIYF; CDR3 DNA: TGCAGCGCCACCGGACAGGGGGCTGGAAACACCATATATTTT
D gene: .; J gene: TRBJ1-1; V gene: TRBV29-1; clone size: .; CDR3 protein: CSAAGVGDTEAFF; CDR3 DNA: TGCAGCGCCGCCGGGGTGGGGGACACTGAAGCTTTCTTT
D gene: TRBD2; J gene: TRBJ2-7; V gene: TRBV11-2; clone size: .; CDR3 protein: CASSLRELHRSGDEQYF; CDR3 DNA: TGTGCCAGCAGCTTGCGGGAGCTCCACCGGAGTGGGGACGAGCAGTACTTC
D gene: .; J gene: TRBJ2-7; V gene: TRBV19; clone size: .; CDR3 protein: CASSIGYGEQYF; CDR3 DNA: TGTGCCAGTAGTATAGGATATGGCGAGCAGTACTTC
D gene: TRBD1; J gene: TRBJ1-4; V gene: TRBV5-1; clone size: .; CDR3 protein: CASSPGQGGEKLFF; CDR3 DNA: TGCGCCAGCAGCCCCGGACAGGGAGGAGAAAAACTGTTTTTT
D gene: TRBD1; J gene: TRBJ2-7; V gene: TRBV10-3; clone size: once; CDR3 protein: CASRTGTVFYEQYF; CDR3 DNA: TGTGCCAGCCGAACGGGGACAGTATTTTACGAGCAGTACTTC
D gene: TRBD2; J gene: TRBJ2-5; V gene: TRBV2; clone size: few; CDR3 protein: CASSEAEASGKETQYF; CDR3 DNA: TGTGCCAGCAGTGAAGCGGAGGCTAGCGGGAAAGAGACCCAGTACTTC